The 8 T cell receptor beta chains in this list originate from one sample, sequenced in a study of Ad26.COV2.S vaccination and SARS-CoV-2 variants. The data were produced by immunoSEQ multiplex PCR, yet TCRdb's version contains in-frame clones alone and is incomplete. Among about 350,000 clones listed, around 89% were seen once. Treatment given: roughly 19 received Ad26.COV2.S at low or high dose, single or two shots; about 5 received placebo; per-sample allocation not given. The samples date from day 63 after the first vaccine or placebo injection. Here the sequenced sample was peripheral blood, taken in a trial of Ad26.COV2.S vaccine versus placebo. The receptor source for this set is a person between 18 and 60 years old who received the Ad26.COV2.S COVID-19 vaccine or a placebo.

This clone was observed a single time. The chain combines TRBV15 with TRBJ2-7; 8 positions agree with TRBD2. After removal of 1 base from V and 0 bases from J, the junction contained 5 bases not matched to a gene. Germline V gene sequence: CDR1 LNHNV, CDR2 YYDKDF (reference sequence). This CDR3 is built from 16 residues. CDR3 sequence reads: CATSRGLSGSSYEQYF. The CDR3 DNA sequence: TGTGCCACCAGCAGAGGTCTGAGCGGGAGCTCCTACGAGCAGTACTTC.

This clone occurred once. The J gene is TRBJ2-5, the V gene TRBV9; D gene uncertain. V was cut by 0 bases and J by 5 bases, with 8 bases left in between. The CDR3 length is 13 residues. Germline V gene data show CDR1 as SGDLS and CDR2 as YYNGEE. The CDR3: CASSVAPGETQYF. The CDR3 bases are TGTGCCAGCAGCGTAGCGCCCGGCGAGACCCAGTACTTC.

The V and J genes are TRBV5-8 and TRBJ1-5, with D possibly being TRBD1 (5 bases). The CDR3 is 17 residues long. V was shortened by 4 bases and J by 0 bases, with 17 bases between the two germline ends. Germline assignment: CDR1 SGHTS and CDR2 YDEGEE. DNA for the CDR3: TGTGCCAGCAGCCTCCTTGACAGTACACATAGCAATCAGCCCCAGCATTTT. Translation: CASSLLDSTHSNQPQHF.

This chain uses TRBV6-5 with TRBJ2-1, with TRBD2 matching over 7 bases. The CDR3 has 16 residues. V shed 2 bases, J shed 4 bases, and the junction held 8 bases outside the gene matches. CDR1 is MNHEY and CDR2 is SVGAGI in the germline V gene. CDR3 region: CASSYQSSGSYNEQFF. CDR3 DNA sequence: TGTGCCAGCAGTTACCAGTCTAGCGGAAGTTACAATGAGCAGTTCTTC.

In its sample, this clone was seen once. This chain connects TRBV20-1 to TRBJ2-3, with 7 nucleotides matching TRBD1. The V segment lost 3 bases and the J segment 0 bases; nucleotides outside the gene matches: 12. The CDR3 spans 17 residues. Germline V CDR1 and CDR2: DFQATT, SNEGSKA (reference sequence). CDR3 DNA: TGCAGTGCTAGTTTTTCCCACAGGGGACCCAGCACAGATACGCAGTATTTT. This translates into CSASFSHRGPSTDTQYF.

The chain has TRBV6-6 and TRBJ1-4; the D gene is possibly TRBD1 (5 bases). CDR1 MNHNY and CDR2 SVGAGI come from the germline V gene (reference sequence). V was pared by 7 bases and J by 3 bases, with 12 bases between. The CDR3 is 14 residues long. The DNA for the CDR3 is TGTGCCAGCACCCTGGACAACGCTAATGAAAAACTGTTTTTT. Its protein product is CASTLDNANEKLFF.

The V and J genes are TRBV18 and TRBJ1-2; D unclear. Germline V gene lookup returns CDR1 KGHSH and CDR2 LQKENI. V lost 3 bases and J 2 bases, leaving 16 bases between the germline ends. The CDR3 consists of 16 residues. CDR3 protein: CASSPEVGTVNYGYTF. For the CDR3, the DNA is TGTGCCAGCTCACCGGAAGTGGGTACGGTCAACTATGGCTACACCTTC.

The chain carries TRBV12-3 or TRBV12-4 and TRBJ1-2; D may be TRBD1 (6 bases). The CDR3 sequence is 13 residues long. Trimming removed 6 bases from V and 6 bases from J, with 14 bases in between. Here the CDR3 reads CASRSGQRDGYTF. CDR3 DNA sequence: TGTGCCAGCAGATCGGGACAAAGGGATGGCTACACCTTC.